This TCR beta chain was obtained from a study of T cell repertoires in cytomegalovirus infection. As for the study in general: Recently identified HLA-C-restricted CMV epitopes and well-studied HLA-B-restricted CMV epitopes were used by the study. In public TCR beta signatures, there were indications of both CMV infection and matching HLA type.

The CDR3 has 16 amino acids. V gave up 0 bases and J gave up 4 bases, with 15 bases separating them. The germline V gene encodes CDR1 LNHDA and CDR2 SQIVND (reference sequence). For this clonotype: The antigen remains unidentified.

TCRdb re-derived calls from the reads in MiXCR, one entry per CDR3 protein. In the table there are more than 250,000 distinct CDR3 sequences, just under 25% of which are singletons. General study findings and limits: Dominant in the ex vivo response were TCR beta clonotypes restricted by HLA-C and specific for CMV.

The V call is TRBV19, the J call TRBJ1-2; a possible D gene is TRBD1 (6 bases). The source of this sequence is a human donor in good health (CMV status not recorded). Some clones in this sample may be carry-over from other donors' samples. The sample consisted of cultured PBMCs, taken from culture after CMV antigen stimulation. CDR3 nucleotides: TGTGCCAGTAGTATAGAACAGGGTGCGGTTGGCTATGGCTACACCTTC. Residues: CASSIEQGAVGYGYTF.